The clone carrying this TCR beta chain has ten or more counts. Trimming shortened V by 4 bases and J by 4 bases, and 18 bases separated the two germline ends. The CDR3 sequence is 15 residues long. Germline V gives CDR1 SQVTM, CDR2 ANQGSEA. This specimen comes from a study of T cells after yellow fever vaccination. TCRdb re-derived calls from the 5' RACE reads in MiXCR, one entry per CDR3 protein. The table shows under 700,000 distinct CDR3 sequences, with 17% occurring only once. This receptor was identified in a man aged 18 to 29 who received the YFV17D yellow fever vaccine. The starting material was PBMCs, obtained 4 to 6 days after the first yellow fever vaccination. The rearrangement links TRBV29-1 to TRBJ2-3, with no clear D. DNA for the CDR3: TGCAGCGTTGTATCAGCCTATGTAGAGGCAGATACGCAGTATTTT. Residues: CSVVSAYVEADTQYF.